This T cell receptor beta chain was sequenced during a study of PD-1 blockade in classical Hodgkin lymphoma. Libraries were prepared by immunoSEQ multiplex PCR; TCRdb keeps only in-frame clonotypes and omits some of them. Counted here are about 15,000 clones, approximately 90% occurring once; the ten biggest clones make up under 6.5%. The V gene end was trimmed by 3 bases and the J gene end by 6 bases; junction bases not matched to a gene: 18. CDR1 is SGHNT, CDR2 YENEEA, per germline. This CDR3 contains 19 residues. Regarding the study as a whole: Nothing has yet pinned down what causes the repertoire differences, possibly disease activity or prior therapy. Baseline TCR diversity was reportedly lower in newly diagnosed patients than in healthy donors. It was reported as lower still in relapsed/refractory patients.

Concerning this clone itself: Its target is not known.

Time point denoted: newly diagnosed, previously untreated cHL patient sample. CD8+ T cell isolation from thawed PBMCs was performed by magnetic negative selection. The TCR sequence derives from a human donor with classical Hodgkin lymphoma. Sample: CD8+ T cells from blood. The chain employs TRBV11-3 and TRBJ2-3, with 10 bases identical to TRBD2. The CDR3 DNA is TGTGCCAGCAGCTTGAGAGGGCTAGCGGGAGTAGTACCCCAGGATACGCAGTATTTT. This encodes CASSLRGLAGVVPQDTQYF.